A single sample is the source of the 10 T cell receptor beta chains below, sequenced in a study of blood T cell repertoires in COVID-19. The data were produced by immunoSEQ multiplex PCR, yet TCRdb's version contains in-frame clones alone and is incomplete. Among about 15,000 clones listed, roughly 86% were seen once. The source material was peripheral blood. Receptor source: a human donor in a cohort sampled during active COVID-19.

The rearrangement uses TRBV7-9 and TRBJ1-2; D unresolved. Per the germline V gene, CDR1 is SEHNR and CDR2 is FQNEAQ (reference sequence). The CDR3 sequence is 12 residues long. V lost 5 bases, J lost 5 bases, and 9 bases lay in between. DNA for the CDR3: TGTGCCAGCAGCGCCCACATTTATGGCTACACCTTC. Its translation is CASSAHIYGYTF.

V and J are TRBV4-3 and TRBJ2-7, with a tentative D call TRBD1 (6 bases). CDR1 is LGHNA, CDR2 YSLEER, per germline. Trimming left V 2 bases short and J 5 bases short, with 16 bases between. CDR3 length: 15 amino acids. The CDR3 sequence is CASSQSLVGANEQYF. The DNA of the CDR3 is TGCGCCAGCAGCCAATCCCTCGTGGGGGCGAACGAGCAGTACTTC.

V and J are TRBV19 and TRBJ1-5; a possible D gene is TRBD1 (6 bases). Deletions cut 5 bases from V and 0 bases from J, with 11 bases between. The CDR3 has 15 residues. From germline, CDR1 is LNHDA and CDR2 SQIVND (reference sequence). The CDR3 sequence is CASSARQDSNQPQHF. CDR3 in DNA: TGTGCCAGTAGTGCCCGACAGGATAGCAATCAGCCCCAGCATTTT.

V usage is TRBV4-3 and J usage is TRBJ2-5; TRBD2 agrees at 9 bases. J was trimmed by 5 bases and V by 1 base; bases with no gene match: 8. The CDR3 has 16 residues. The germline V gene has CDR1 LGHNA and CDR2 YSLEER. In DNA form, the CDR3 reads TGCGCCAGCAGCCAAGTCCCTAGCGGGGTCGGGGAGACCCAGTACTTC. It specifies CASSQVPSGVGETQYF.

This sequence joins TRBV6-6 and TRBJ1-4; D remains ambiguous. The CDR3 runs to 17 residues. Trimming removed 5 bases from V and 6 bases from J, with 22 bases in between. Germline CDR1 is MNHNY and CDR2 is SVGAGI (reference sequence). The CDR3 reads CASSRTIGVTGDEKLFF. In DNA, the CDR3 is TGTGCCAGCAGTCGGACCATTGGTGTGACGGGAGATGAAAAACTGTTTTTT.

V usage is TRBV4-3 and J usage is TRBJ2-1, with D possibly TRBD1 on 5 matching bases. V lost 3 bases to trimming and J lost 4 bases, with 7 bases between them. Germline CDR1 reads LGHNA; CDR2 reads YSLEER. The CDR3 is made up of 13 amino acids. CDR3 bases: TGCGCCAGCAGCCACGACAGTTACAATGAGCAGTTCTTC. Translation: CASSHDSYNEQFF.

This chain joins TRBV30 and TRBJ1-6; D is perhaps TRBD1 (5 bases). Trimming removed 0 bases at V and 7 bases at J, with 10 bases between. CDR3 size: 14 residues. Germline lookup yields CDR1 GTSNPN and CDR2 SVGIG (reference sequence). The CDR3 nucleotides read TGTGCCTGGAGTGTACTCAACAGGAATTCACCCCTCCACTTT. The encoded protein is CAWSVLNRNSPLHF.

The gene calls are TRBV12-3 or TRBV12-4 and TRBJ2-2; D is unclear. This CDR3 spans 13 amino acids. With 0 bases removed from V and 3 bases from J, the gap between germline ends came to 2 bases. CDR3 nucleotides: TGTGCCAGCAGTTTAGCCTACACCGGGGAGCTGTTTTTT. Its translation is CASSLAYTGELFF.

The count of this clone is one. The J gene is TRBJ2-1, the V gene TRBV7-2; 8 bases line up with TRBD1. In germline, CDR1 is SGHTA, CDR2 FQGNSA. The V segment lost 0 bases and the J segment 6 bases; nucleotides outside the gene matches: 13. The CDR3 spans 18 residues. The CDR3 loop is CASSLAGWETGAINEQFF. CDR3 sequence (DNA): TGTGCCAGCAGCTTAGCGGGGTGGGAGACAGGGGCGATCAATGAGCAGTTCTTC.

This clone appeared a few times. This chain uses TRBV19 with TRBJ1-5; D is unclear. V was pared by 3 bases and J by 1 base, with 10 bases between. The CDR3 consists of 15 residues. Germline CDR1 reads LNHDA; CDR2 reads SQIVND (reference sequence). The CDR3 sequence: CASSIPGLSNQPQHF. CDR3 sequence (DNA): TGTGCCAGTAGTATCCCCGGACTAAGCAATCAGCCCCAGCATTTT. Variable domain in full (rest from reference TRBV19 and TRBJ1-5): DGGITQSPKYLFRKEGQNVTLSCEQNLNHDAMYWYRQDPGQGLRLIYYSQIVNDFQKGDIAEGYSVSREKKESFPLTVTSAQKNPTAFYLCASSIPGLSNQPQHFGDGTRLSIL.